The 18 T cell receptor beta chains below come from one sample, sequenced in a study of T cells in women clearing cervical HPV infection (dated 2018 in TCRdb). The library was generated by the immunoSEQ multiplex PCR assay. TCRdb took over this immuneACCESS table, retaining in-frame rearrangements with V and J assigned. Such tables are incomplete; in checked studies, under half of the missing clones stem from an unresolved V gene, and the remainder is unexplained. The table for this sample shows tens of thousands of clones. The ten biggest clones cover roughly 7.2% of the sample. Sequenced: blood buffy coat. Source of these receptors: a woman aged 18 to 75 with a cervical HPV16 infection that either progressed to CIN3+ or cleared (not recorded which).

Turning to this clone: Mismatch with germline at one junction end may stem from a read error. The sequenced fragment ends 3 residues before the CDR3 boundary, so the rest is inferred from the germline J gene. The V gene is TRBV7-9, the J gene TRBJ2-1, with 7 bases lining up with TRBD1. The CDR3 totals 15 residues. CDR1 is SEHNR and CDR2 is FQNEAQ in the germline V gene (reference sequence). CDR3 loop: CASSLVGQINNEQFF. CDR3 DNA, as far as it was read: TGTGCCAGCAGTTTAGTGGGACAGATAAACAATGAG.

Remarks on this clone: The read terminates 3 residues ahead of where the CDR3 ends, so the germline J gene completes it. The chain uses TRBV18 and TRBJ2-2; TRBD1 might be the D (7 bases). The CDR3 sequence is 15 residues long. Looked up from germline, CDR1 is KGHSH and CDR2 is LQKENI. The sequenced CDR3 bases are TGTGCCAGCTCACCTTCAGGGGGGTCTGGAGAAAAG. The encoded protein is CASSPSGGSGEK. The whole CDR3 sequence is CASSPSGGSGEKLFF.

As concerns this clone: The CDR3 is cut off 3 residues early in the read; its end comes from the germline J gene. The genes are TRBV14 and TRBJ2-3; 9 nucleotides line up with TRBD2. The CDR3 contains 17 residues. CDR1 is SGHDN and CDR2 is FVKESK in the germline V gene. CDR3 region: CASSQGIIAGARETQYF. CDR3 bases read: TGTGCCAGCAGCCAAGGGATAATAGCGGGGGCCCGAGAGACG.

As for this clone: The CDR3 end falls 3 residues outside the read, so it is completed with the germline J gene. The same CDR3 is also encoded by other DNA sequences in this sample. The chain recombines TRBV18 with TRBJ2-7, with 9 bases identical to TRBD2. With 3 bases clipped from V and 5 bases from J, the junction kept 5 bases outside the gene matches. This CDR3 is built from 14 residues. The germline CDR1 and CDR2 sequences are KGHSH and LQKENI. The sequenced part of the CDR3 DNA is TGTGCCAGCTCACCGCGGGGGGGCGGCAACGAG. It translates to CASSPRGGGNE. The whole CDR3 sequence reads CASSPRGGGNEQYF.

Worth noting for this clone: At one of its ends the junction is not consistent with the germline gene, which may arise from a read error. Coverage ceases 3 residues before the CDR3 finishes, and the germline J gene fills in the end. The chain couples TRBV5-4 to TRBJ1-1; tentatively, D is TRBD1 (5 bases). The CDR3 is 15 residues long. Germline CDR1 SGHNT, CDR2 YYREEE (reference sequence). The CDR3 spells CASSLEGRGYTEAFF. Incomplete CDR3 DNA: TGTGCCAGCAGTTTGGAAGGGAGGGGATACACTGAA.

A word on this clone: Read sequence stops 3 residues before the CDR3 end, and the germline J gene provides the missing end. This chain links TRBV5-1 with TRBJ2-2, with 7 nucleotides matching TRBD1. Germline V gene data show CDR1 as SGHRS and CDR2 as YFSETQ. CDR3 length: 16 amino acids. The V and J ends lost 4 bases and 0 bases, in that order; junction bases with no gene match: 6. Partial CDR3 DNA: TGCGCCAGCAGCCTATGGACAGGAACGAACACCGGGGAG. Amino acid sequence: CASSLWTGTNTGE. The whole CDR3 protein reads CASSLWTGTNTGELFF.

On this clone: Read data end 3 residues before the CDR3 end; the end is taken from the germline J gene. This rearrangement joins TRBV5-6 to TRBJ1-2; no clear D. The ends were cut back, 0 bases at V and 6 bases at J, with 12 bases in the middle. CDR3 length: 14 residues. Per germline, CDR1 SGHDT and CDR2 YYEEEE. CDR3 in amino acids: CASSLERRRHGYTF. The CDR3 bases that were read are TGTGCCAGCAGCTTGGAGAGGAGGCGGCATGGC.

Details on this clone: From the germline J gene comes the end of the CDR3, since the read stops 3 residues before it. The chain combines TRBV2 with TRBJ1-1; D not certain. The V end lost 3 bases, the J end lost 0 bases, and 5 bases lay between the germline ends. The CDR3 covers 13 residues. CDR1 and CDR2 from the germline V gene are SNHLY and FYNNEI. The part of the CDR3 DNA that was read is TGTGCCAGCAGTGAGTCTGTGAACACTGAA. Protein: CASSESVNTE. The full CDR3 reads CASSESVNTEAFF.

Details on this clone: The CDR3 extends 3 residues past the end of the read, so its final part is completed from the germline J gene. This chain joins TRBV11-2 and TRBJ2-1; 13 nucleotides align to TRBD2. Germline CDR1 SGHAT, CDR2 FQNNGV. The CDR3 extends over 15 amino acids. The trim removed 5 bases at V and 9 bases at J, leaving 7 bases unmatched. This chain's CDR3 is CASSELAGGLSEQFF. CDR3 DNA, as far as it was read: TGTGCCAGCAGCGAACTAGCGGGGGGGCTATCTGAG. Using reference TRBV11-2 and TRBJ2-1 for the parts outside the CDR3, the full variable domain is EAGVAQSPRYKIIEKRQSVAFWCNPISGHATLYWYQQILGQGPKLLIQFQNNGVVDDSQLPKDRFSAERLKGVDSTLKIQPAKLEDSAVYLCASSELAGGLSEQFFGPGTRLTVL.

Note on this clone: Read data end 3 residues before the CDR3 end; the end is taken from the germline J gene. This chain links TRBV18 with TRBJ2-1, with 12 nucleotides matching TRBD2. The CDR3 has 17 residues. Looked up from germline, CDR1 is KGHSH and CDR2 is LQKENI. Trimming at V came to 6 bases and at J to 2 bases, leaving 8 bases not matched to a gene. The DNA read from the CDR3 is TGTGCCAGCTCTCCGGGACTAGCGGGCCCAACCTACAATGAG. Amino acid sequence: CASSPGLAGPTYNE. The CDR3 in its entirety is CASSPGLAGPTYNEQFF.

To note about this clone: From the germline J gene comes the end of the CDR3, since the read stops 3 residues before it. J is TRBJ2-7 and V is TRBV12-3 or TRBV12-4; D may be TRBD2 (6 bases). The CDR3 spans 14 residues. Trimming removed 6 bases from V and 3 bases from J, with 15 bases in between. The CDR3 sequence is CASSAGGSIYEQYF. The CDR3 bases that were read are TGTGCCAGCAGCGCCGGAGGGTCTATCTACGAG.

To note about this clone: The read stops 3 residues short of the end of the CDR3; the missing end is completed from the germline J gene. The chain recombines TRBV12-5 with TRBJ1-1, with unresolved D. This CDR3 has 12 residues. Looked up from germline, CDR1 is LGHNT and CDR2 is FRNRAP. CDR3 bases read: TGTGCTAGTGGTTCCGACCCCATAGCA. Protein product: CASGSDPIA. The complete CDR3 protein is CASGSDPIAAFF.

As concerns this clone: The read stops 3 residues short of the end of the CDR3; the missing end is completed from the germline J gene. This chain joins TRBV29-1 and TRBJ1-1; TRBD1 might be the D (6 bases). V was cut by 2 bases and J by 4 bases, with 11 bases left in between. The CDR3 is made up of 13 amino acids. Per the germline V gene, CDR1 is SQVTM and CDR2 is ANQGSEA. The CDR3 protein is CSVEWQGTTEAFF. The covered CDR3 bases are TGCAGCGTTGAATGGCAGGGGACCACTGAA.

CDR3 DNA, as far as it was read: TGTGCCAGTAGTCAGTACCTAGCTGCGAACACTGAA. Translated: CASSQYLAANTE. The whole CDR3 reads CASSQYLAANTEAFF. The chain links TRBV19 to TRBJ1-1; D gene unclear. Sequencing ends 3 residues short of the CDR3 end; the germline J gene provides the rest. CDR3 size: 15 residues. Deletions cut 5 bases from V and 1 base from J, with 14 bases between. The germline gives CDR1 LNHDA, CDR2 SQIVND (reference sequence).

Worth noting for this clone: The read finishes 3 residues shy of the CDR3 end, and the germline J gene is used to complete it. The chain employs TRBV2 and TRBJ2-3, with TRBD1 matching 8 bases. Germline values: CDR1 SNHLY, CDR2 FYNNEI. The CDR3 loop spans 15 amino acids. The CDR3 DNA, read in part, is TGTGCCAGCAGCATACGACAGGGGAGTGATCAGCCG. It encodes CASSIRQGSDQP. The full-length CDR3 reads as CASSIRQGSDQPQYF.

Notes on this clone: The read falls 3 residues short of the CDR3 end, and the missing part is taken from the germline J gene. The chain combines TRBV5-6 with TRBJ1-1; 7 nucleotides agree with TRBD1. Trimming cost V 3 bases and J 1 base; bases outside gene matches: 3. The CDR3 is 14 residues long. The germline V gene has CDR1 SGHDT and CDR2 YYEEEE. The covered CDR3 bases are TGTGCCAGCAGCTCCGGGACAGCGAACACTGAA. Its translation is CASSSGTANTE. The entire CDR3 protein reads CASSSGTANTEAFF.

Notes on this clone: The CDR3 end lies 3 residues beyond the end of the read and is filled in from the germline J gene. V and J are TRBV6-4 and TRBJ2-1; TRBD1 agrees at 10 bases. The CDR3 covers 13 residues. The germline V gene encodes CDR1 MRHNA and CDR2 SNTAGT. V was clipped by 8 bases and J by 2 bases; unmatched bases: 0. The CDR3 protein is CASGTGAYNEQFF. The DNA read from the CDR3 is TGTGCCAGCGGGACAGGGGCCTACAATGAG.

A remark on this clone: The CDR3 extends 3 residues past the end of the read, so its final part is completed from the germline J gene. V usage is TRBV25-1 and J usage is TRBJ2-7, with D possibly being TRBD1 (6 bases). The V gene's germline CDR1 is MGHDK and CDR2 SYGVNS. The CDR3 runs to 12 residues. V gave up 6 bases and J gave up 6 bases, with 12 bases separating them. CDR3 amino acids: CASSPGTLEQYF. The CDR3 bases that were read are TGTGCCAGCAGCCCTGGGACACTCGAG.